These 23 T cell receptor beta chains came from one sample sequenced in a study of OX40 agonist ivuxolimab in advanced cancers. Some clones are missing from TCRdb's copy, which holds only in-frame ones; the method was immunoSEQ multiplex PCR. The sample holds roughly 20,000 clones, 65% to 85% seen once. Sample: CD4+ or CD8+ T cells sorted from blood, taken in a trial of the OX40 agonist ivuxolimab. These receptor sequences come from an adult with an advanced solid tumor such as melanoma, head and neck, liver or kidney cancer.

This clone has more than one count but fewer than ten. The chain joins TRBV11-3 to TRBJ2-7; 9 bases are shared with TRBD1. This CDR3 region has 14 residues. Germline CDR1 and CDR2: SGHNT and YENEEA. V dropped 5 bases and J dropped 1; count of bases not matched to a gene: 3. This CDR3 is CASSTTGGSYEQYF. CDR3 in DNA: TGTGCCAGCAGCACGACAGGGGGGTCCTACGAGCAGTACTTC.

V gene TRBV27 combines with J gene TRBJ2-7; 8 bases align to TRBD2. CDR1 and CDR2 (germline): MNHEY, SMNVEV (reference sequence). With V trimmed by 6 bases and J by 1 base, 5 bases remained unmatched. CDR3 length: 14 amino acids. The CDR3 protein is CASSFSGDSYEQYF. The CDR3 DNA sequence: TGTGCCAGCAGCTTTAGCGGGGATTCCTACGAGCAGTACTTC.

V usage is TRBV28 and J usage is TRBJ2-7; 10 bases fit TRBD2. V gave up 2 bases and J gave up 3 bases; unmatched junction bases: 4. Germline V gene sequence: CDR1 MDHEN, CDR2 SYDVKM. CDR3 length equals 15 residues. CDR3 protein: CASSLQAGGGYEQYF. In DNA form, the CDR3 reads TGTGCCAGCAGTTTACAAGCGGGAGGGGGCTACGAGCAGTACTTC. The full variable domain, its missing parts supplied by reference TRBV28 and TRBJ2-7, is DVKVTQSSRYLVKRTGEKVFLECVQDMDHENMFWYRQDPGLGLRLIYFSYDVKMKEKGDIPEGYSVSREKKERFSLILESASTNQTSMYLCASSLQAGGGYEQYFGPGTRLTVT.

The rearrangement uses TRBV4-2 and TRBJ2-1; D perhaps matches TRBD2 (6 bases). Germline V lookup: CDR1 LGHNA, CDR2 YNFKEQ. Trimming removed 4 bases at V and 4 bases at J, with 11 bases between. The CDR3 loop spans 14 amino acids. DNA of the CDR3: TGTGCCAGCAGCCGAGAGACTAGTTACAATGAGCAGTTCTTC. This encodes CASSRETSYNEQFF.

This chain links TRBV4-3 with TRBJ2-1; D unresolved. Germline V CDR1 and CDR2: LGHNA, YSLEER. V was clipped by 0 bases and J by 0 bases, with 6 bases between them. The CDR3 is made up of 15 amino acids. CDR3 DNA sequence: TGCGCCAGCAGCCAAGAAGGTAGCTCCTACAATGAGCAGTTCTTC. Its protein product is CASSQEGSSYNEQFF.

This chain joins TRBV5-1 and TRBJ2-1; 8 bases map to TRBD1. This CDR3 is 15 amino acids long. The germline V gene has CDR1 SGHRS and CDR2 YFSETQ. The ends lost 4 bases at V and 3 bases at J; junction bases unmatched: 6. In DNA, the CDR3 is TGCGCCAGCAGCCAGGGACAGGAATACTACAATGAGCAGTTCTTC. Amino acid sequence: CASSQGQEYYNEQFF.

This rearrangement joins TRBV7-3 to TRBJ2-3, with 13 positions matching TRBD2. The trim removed 6 bases at V and 3 bases at J, leaving 6 bases unmatched. Germline values: CDR1 SGHTA, CDR2 FQGTGA. CDR3 length: 16 residues. As DNA, the CDR3 is TGTGCCAGCAGTTCAGGACTAGCGGGAGCAACAGATACGCAGTATTTT. Translated, it gives CASSSGLAGATDTQYF.

This chain uses TRBV10-1 with TRBJ1-1; D ambiguous. Looked up from germline, CDR1 is WNHNN and CDR2 is SYGVQD (reference sequence). Trimming took 4 bases from V and 1 from J, leaving 7 bases between them. This CDR3 region has 13 residues. The CDR3 DNA sequence: TGCGCCAGCAGTGGCGAGACGAACACTGAAGCTTTCTTT. Translation: CASSGETNTEAFF.

The chain couples TRBV7-8 to TRBJ1-5, with TRBD1 as a possible D gene (6 bases). V was cut by 6 bases and J by 7 bases, with 19 bases left in between. The germline gives CDR1 SGHVS, CDR2 FQNEAQ. This CDR3 has 15 amino acids. The CDR3 region is CASSPGPGARQPQHF. CDR3 DNA sequence: TGTGCCAGCAGTCCAGGCCCGGGGGCAAGACAGCCCCAGCATTTT.

Only a few counts were recorded for this clone. This chain connects TRBV7-6 to TRBJ1-5; D unresolved. CDR1 and CDR2 (germline): SGHVS, FNYEAQ. V lost 5 bases and J 0 bases, leaving 11 bases between the germline ends. The CDR3 length is 15 residues. The CDR3, as DNA: TGTGCCAGCAGCCCCGGGCAGGATAGCAATCAGCCCCAGCATTTT. It is translated as CASSPGQDSNQPQHF.

The V call is TRBV14, the J call TRBJ2-7, with 11 bases identical to TRBD1. V dropped 4 bases and J dropped 4; count of bases not matched to a gene: 3. The CDR3 covers 14 residues. The germline gives CDR1 SGHDN, CDR2 FVKESK. The CDR3 region has the DNA TGTGCCAGCAGCCGCGGGACAGGGGGTTACGAGCAGTACTTC. This gives the protein CASSRGTGGYEQYF.

The J gene is TRBJ2-2, the V gene TRBV11-2; the match to TRBD1 covers 10 bases. The CDR3 has 14 amino acids. Germline assignment: CDR1 SGHAT and CDR2 FQNNGV. The ends lost 5 bases at V and 8 bases at J; junction bases unmatched: 5. CDR3 DNA sequence: TGTGCCAGCAGCCCGACAGGGGGCAAAGGGGAGCTGTTTTTT. Translating it yields CASSPTGGKGELFF.

The chain combines TRBV28 with TRBJ2-7; no reliable D call. Germline values: CDR1 MDHEN, CDR2 SYDVKM. The V gene lost 5 bases and the J gene lost 5 bases, with 13 bases spanning the gap. The CDR3 has 13 amino acids. The CDR3 region has the DNA TGTGCCAGCAGTCCCGGAAACGTCAACGAGCAGTACTTC. Translation gives CASSPGNVNEQYF.

The chain recombines TRBV6-1 with TRBJ2-2; 9 positions agree with TRBD1. The CDR3 spans 14 residues. Germline CDR1 and CDR2: MNHNS and SASEGT. With V trimmed by 9 bases and J by 6 bases, 8 bases remained unmatched. CDR3 bases: TGTGCCAGTCAGGGACAGGGCGTCGCCGGGGAGCTGTTTTTT. Translated: CASQGQGVAGELFF.

This chain connects TRBV10-3 to TRBJ1-5, with TRBD1 as a possible D gene (5 bases). There are 15 residues in the CDR3. Between the trimmed V and J ends, which lost 0 bases and 3 bases, there was a span of 9 bases. The germline CDR1 and CDR2 sequences are ENHRY and SYGVKD. For the CDR3, the DNA is TGTGCCATCAGTGAGTCGGGCAGGGCCAATCAGCCCCAGCATTTT. Protein: CAISESGRANQPQHF.

The chain is built from TRBV9 and TRBJ2-3, with unresolved D. The germline V gene encodes CDR1 SGDLS and CDR2 YYNGEE. This CDR3 contains 16 residues. V was shortened by 0 bases and J by 0 bases, with 11 bases between the two germline ends. CDR3 sequence reads: CASSVDPLPSTDTQYF. The CDR3 DNA follows: TGTGCCAGCAGCGTAGATCCACTTCCTAGCACAGATACGCAGTATTTT.

The DNA of the CDR3 is TGTGCCAGCAGTTTTTCCCGAAGACTACAGGGGGCTTACTATGGCTACACCTTC. It translates to CASSFSRRLQGAYYGYTF. V gene TRBV28 combines with J gene TRBJ1-2; 9 nucleotides match TRBD1. From germline, CDR1 is MDHEN and CDR2 SYDVKM. CDR3 length equals 18 residues. The J segment lost 3 bases and the V segment lost 3 bases, leaving 14 bases of the junction unmatched.

The gene calls are TRBV18 and TRBJ2-3; 9 nucleotides line up with TRBD1. Trimming took 3 bases from V and 2 from J; bases not matched to a gene: 6. Germline-derived CDR1 and CDR2 are KGHSH and LQKENI. This CDR3 is built from 16 residues. CDR3 protein: CASSPPGQGITDTQYF. The CDR3 nucleotides read TGTGCCAGCTCACCCCCGGGACAGGGAATCACAGATACGCAGTATTTT.

This chain links TRBV5-1 with TRBJ1-3; D gene unclear. CDR1 and CDR2 (germline): SGHRS, YFSETQ. CDR3 size: 13 residues. V was trimmed by 7 bases and J by 0 bases, leaving 8 bases between them. DNA of the CDR3: TGCGCCAGCCAACAGTCCTCTGGAAACACCATATATTTT. Its translation: CASQQSSGNTIYF. Filled out from reference TRBV5-1 and TRBJ1-3, the complete variable domain reads KAGVTQTPRYLIKTRGQQVTLSCSPISGHRSVSWYQQTPGQGLQFLFEYFSETQRNKGNFPGRFSGRQFSNSRSEMNVSTLELGDSALYLCASQQSSGNTIYFGEGSWLTVV.

The chain is built from TRBV6-1 and TRBJ2-7; 14 bases fit TRBD2. Germline V lookup: CDR1 MNHNS, CDR2 SASEGT. The CDR3 consists of 16 residues. The V segment lost 4 bases and the J segment 3 bases; nucleotides outside the gene matches: 5. The CDR3, as DNA: TGTGCCAGCAGTGTGGGACTAGCGGGAGTAAACTACGAGCAGTACTTC. Protein sequence: CASSVGLAGVNYEQYF.

V usage is TRBV4-2 and J usage is TRBJ1-2; unclear D gene. The V gene lost 5 bases and the J gene lost 2 bases, with 12 bases spanning the gap. Germline V gene lookup returns CDR1 LGHNA and CDR2 YNFKEQ. The CDR3 has 14 residues. The chain's CDR3 is CASSLVGVNYGYTF. The CDR3, as DNA: TGTGCCAGCAGCTTGGTCGGAGTCAACTATGGCTACACCTTC.

The chain uses TRBV9 and TRBJ1-5; tentatively, D is TRBD1 (5 bases). Per germline, CDR1 SGDLS and CDR2 YYNGEE. V was trimmed by 0 bases and J by 2 bases, leaving 9 bases between them. The CDR3 consists of 15 residues. CDR3 sequence: CASSVDEGRNQPQHF. CDR3 DNA: TGTGCCAGCAGCGTAGATGAGGGACGCAATCAGCCCCAGCATTTT.

As DNA, the CDR3 is TGTGCCAGCAGCTTGGCGGCGGACTATGGCTACACCTTC. Residues: CASSLAADYGYTF. The chain combines TRBV5-4 with TRBJ1-2, with D hard to call. The length of the CDR3 is 13 residues. From germline, CDR1 is SGHNT and CDR2 YYREEE (reference sequence). V lost 0 bases and J lost 3, with 6 bases in between. Full variable domain (outside the CDR3, taken from reference TRBV5-4 and TRBJ1-2): ETGVTQSPTHLIKTRGQQVTLRCSSQSGHNTVSWYQQALGQGPQFIFQYYREEENGRGNFPPRFSGLQFPNYSSELNVNALELDDSALYLCASSLAADYGYTFGSGTRLTVV.